Listed here are 15 T cell receptor beta chains from one sample, sequenced in a study of blood T cell repertoires in COVID-19. Clones were read by immunoSEQ multiplex PCR, and TCRdb kept only the in-frame ones, dropping some. The sample includes 110,000 or so clones, approximately 87% of them seen just once. Source material: peripheral blood. These receptors came from a man between 65 and 80 years old who had recovered from COVID-19.

Only one count was recorded for this clone. The V gene is TRBV5-1, the J gene TRBJ2-7; 7 bases are shared with TRBD1. This CDR3 comprises 14 residues. Per the germline V gene, CDR1 is SGHRS and CDR2 is YFSETQ. Trimming took 4 bases from V and 2 from J; bases not matched to a gene: 6. The CDR3 sequence is CASSPLTGPYEQYF. CDR3 DNA: TGCGCCAGCAGCCCTTTGACAGGGCCCTACGAGCAGTACTTC.

The chain uses TRBV9 and TRBJ1-2, with D possibly matching TRBD1 (6 bases). CDR3 length: 15 residues. The V gene lost 4 bases and the J gene lost 1 base, with 14 bases spanning the gap. In germline, CDR1 is SGDLS, CDR2 YYNGEE. CDR3 DNA sequence: TGTGCCAGCAGCTCAGGTGCACAGGGTAACTATGGCTACACCTTC. Translation: CASSSGAQGNYGYTF.

This chain's CDR3 is CASRGGGQPSSYNEQFF. Here the CDR3 DNA reads TGTGCCAGCAGAGGGGGTGGGCAGCCGAGCTCCTACAATGAGCAGTTCTTC. This chain links TRBV27 with TRBJ2-1, with D possibly TRBD1 on 6 matching bases. V lost 6 bases, J lost 0 bases, and 18 bases lay in between. The CDR3 is 17 residues long. CDR1 and CDR2 from the germline V gene are MNHEY and SMNVEV (reference sequence).

The chain carries TRBV5-4 and TRBJ2-1, with 8 bases identical to TRBD2. CDR3 length: 14 amino acids. The V segment lost 7 bases and the J segment 9 bases; nucleotides outside the gene matches: 12. Germline V gives CDR1 SGHNT, CDR2 YYREEE (reference sequence). CDR3 amino acids: CASPPAGERGEQFF. The CDR3, as DNA: TGTGCCAGCCCTCCAGCGGGAGAAAGGGGTGAGCAGTTCTTC.

V usage is TRBV6-6 and J usage is TRBJ1-1; TRBD1 is a possible D gene (5 bases). Germline V gene sequence: CDR1 MNHNY, CDR2 SVGAGI (reference sequence). CDR3 length: 14 amino acids. The V gene lost 7 bases and the J gene lost 4 bases, with 16 bases spanning the gap. CDR3 DNA sequence: TGTGCCAGCAATATACAGGTGGGGCCCACTGAAGCTTTCTTT. This sequence encodes CASNIQVGPTEAFF.

The chain carries TRBV7-2 and TRBJ1-6; D not resolved. Germline lookup yields CDR1 SGHTA and CDR2 FQGNSA. Trimming shortened V by 5 bases and J by 2 bases, and 13 bases separated the two germline ends. This CDR3 has 16 amino acids. The CDR3 nucleotides are TGTGCCAGCAGCCGGCGAGCGGGAACCTATAATTCACCCCTCCACTTT. Its translation is CASSRRAGTYNSPLHF.

The rearrangement uses TRBV29-1 and TRBJ1-1, with TRBD1 matching 9 bases. The length of the CDR3 is 12 residues. Germline loops: CDR1 SQVTM, CDR2 ANQGSEA. V lost 6 bases to trimming and J lost 7 bases; unmatched junction nucleotides: 6. The CDR3 here is CSVKQGAGEAFF. CDR3 DNA sequence: TGCAGCGTGAAACAGGGGGCTGGTGAAGCTTTCTTT. Using reference TRBV29-1 and TRBJ1-1 for the parts outside the CDR3, the full variable domain is SAVISQKPSRDICQRGTSLTIQCQVDSQVTMMFWYRQQPGQSLTLIATANQGSEATYESGFVIDKFPISRPNLTFSTLTVSNMSPEDSSIYLCSVKQGAGEAFFGQGTRLTVV.

This clone was observed once. The DNA of the CDR3 is TGCGCCAGCAGCCAATCGGGACAGGGTGATGAGCAGTTCTTC. Translated, it gives CASSQSGQGDEQFF. The rearrangement uses TRBV5-1 and TRBJ2-1; the match to TRBD1 covers 9 bases. Unmatched junction bases numbered 7, after V lost 4 bases and J lost 8 bases. The germline V gene has CDR1 SGHRS and CDR2 YFSETQ. CDR3 size: 14 residues.

This clone was counted a few times. The chain has TRBV18 and TRBJ1-3; no firm D call. From germline, CDR1 is KGHSH and CDR2 LQKENI. This CDR3 contains 14 residues. Trimming shortened V by 1 base and J by 3 bases, and 7 bases separated the two germline ends. The CDR3 spells CASSPQGVGNTIYF. CDR3 DNA: TGTGCCAGCTCACCACAGGGAGTTGGAAACACCATATATTTT.

This chain connects TRBV5-4 to TRBJ2-3; 7 nucleotides line up with TRBD1. The CDR3 loop spans 13 amino acids. The germline V gene encodes CDR1 SGHNT and CDR2 YYREEE (reference sequence). The trim removed 4 bases at V and 1 base at J, leaving 0 bases unmatched. CDR3 residues: CASSTGGTDTQYF. The CDR3 DNA is TGTGCCAGCAGCACAGGGGGCACAGATACGCAGTATTTT.

This clone was recorded once. The rearrangement joins TRBV18 to TRBJ2-7; tentatively, D is TRBD1 (6 bases). Germline V gene sequence: CDR1 KGHSH, CDR2 LQKENI. CDR3 size: 15 residues. The germline V and J ends were trimmed by 3 bases and 4 bases, with 16 bases remaining between them. The CDR3 DNA reads as TGTGCCAGCTCACCCTGGGACGGACAGCCGTACGAGCAGTACTTC. It specifies CASSPWDGQPYEQYF.

On this clone: An end of the junction differs from the germline gene, which may be a read error. The rearrangement uses TRBV6-2 or TRBV6-3 and TRBJ1-3, with a tentative D call TRBD1 (6 bases). The CDR3 totals 12 residues. Germline lookup yields CDR1 MNHEY and CDR2 SVGEGT. CDR3 protein: CASSGPLGQTDF. DNA of the CDR3: TGTGCCAGCAGTGGCCCCCTAGGACAGACGGATTTT.

This clone was seen just once. The chain's CDR3 is CASSLAGGGTLGEQYF. DNA for the CDR3: TGCGCCAGCAGCTTGGCAGGCGGGGGGACTTTGGGCGAGCAGTACTTC. The chain recombines TRBV5-1 with TRBJ2-7, with 8 bases matching TRBD2. The CDR3 runs 16 residues. The junction had 11 bases not matched to a gene; V was cut back by 0 bases and J by 6 bases. Germline values: CDR1 SGHRS, CDR2 YFSETQ.

The rearrangement joins TRBV19 to TRBJ2-3; possible D gene TRBD1, 6 bases. The CDR3 length is 15 residues. V was shortened by 7 bases and J by 2 bases, with 16 bases between the two germline ends. CDR1 is LNHDA and CDR2 is SQIVND in the germline V gene (reference sequence). The CDR3 region is CASTATQGNTDTQYF. CDR3 bases: TGTGCCAGTACGGCAACGCAGGGGAACACAGATACGCAGTATTTT.

The chain employs TRBV2 and TRBJ1-2; perhaps TRBD1 as D (6 bases). This CDR3 region has 13 residues. CDR1 and CDR2 from the germline V gene are SNHLY and FYNNEI. V was clipped by 6 bases and J by 2 bases, with 10 bases between them. The CDR3 DNA sequence: TGTGCCAGCAGGCTACAGGGAAACTATGGCTACACCTTC. This codes for CASRLQGNYGYTF. Together with reference TRBV2 and TRBJ1-2, the CDR3 gives the full variable domain: EPEVTQTPSHQVTQMGQEVILRCVPISNHLYFYWYRQILGQKVEFLVSFYNNEISEKSEIFDDQFSVERPDGSNFTLKIRSTKLEDSAMYFCASRLQGNYGYTFGSGTRLTVV.